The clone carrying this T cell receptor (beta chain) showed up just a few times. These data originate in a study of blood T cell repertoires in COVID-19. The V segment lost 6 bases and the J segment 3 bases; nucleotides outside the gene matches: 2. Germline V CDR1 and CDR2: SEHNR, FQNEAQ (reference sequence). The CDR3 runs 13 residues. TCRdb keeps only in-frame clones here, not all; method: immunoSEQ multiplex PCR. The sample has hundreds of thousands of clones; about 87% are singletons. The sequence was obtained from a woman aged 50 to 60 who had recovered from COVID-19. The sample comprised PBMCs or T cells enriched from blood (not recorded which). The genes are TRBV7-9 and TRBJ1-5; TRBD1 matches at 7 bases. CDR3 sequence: CASSTGANQPQHF. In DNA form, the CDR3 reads TGTGCCAGCAGTACAGGGGCCAATCAGCCCCAGCATTTT.